This TCR beta chain was observed in a study of post-analysis software for immune sequencing data (dated by TCRdb to between 2015 and 2016). For the study in its entirety: Relapsing-remitting, secondary progressive and progressive-relapsing multiple sclerosis were recorded as disease courses, and subtype annotation was lacking for some patients. The multiple sclerosis patient repertoires were compared with about a dozen previously published healthy control repertoires from donors aged 6 to 25 years. A subset of samples was prepared in parallel using single-end sample barcoding, then pooled and co-amplified after Illumina adapter ligation. The full study reports these points: The control group was slightly older than the multiple sclerosis patient group. Direct clustering with F measure showed strong co-clustering of samples prepared in the same batch, prompting a batch-effect correction. Significantly higher frequencies in patients than in controls were found for roughly 5 TRBV segments, including TRBV5-6, TRBV5-1 and TRBV20-1. Normalized Chao1 diversity was significantly lower in multiple sclerosis patients than controls, suggesting substantial peripheral T-cell clonal expansion.

To demonstrate the VDJtools post-analysis software, the study profiled TCR beta repertoires from the peripheral blood of under 15 young patients with multiple sclerosis. The multiple sclerosis patients were children and adolescents between roughly 6 and 16 years of age. There are 13 amino acids in the CDR3, from cysteine to phenylalanine inclusive. This entry keeps only the CDR3 DNA: 39 bases, framed from base 1. CDR1 is given as SGHRS and CDR2 as YFSETQ, both from the germline V gene. Preparation of the library involved PCR. Reads for this sample came from an Illumina HiSeq 2500. Unique molecular identifiers were incorporated into TCR beta cDNA libraries to reduce PCR and sequencing biases. Some 500,000 cDNA molecules were obtained for every 1 to 10 million input T cells, so each molecule roughly corresponded to one T cell. Patient libraries were prepared and sequenced with the same protocol used for the earlier healthy control dataset. Within a given batch, samples were prepared together, multiplexed and sequenced on the same HiSeq lane. Turning to the authors' computational methods: MIGEC handled the raw barcoded reads, throwing out single-read molecular identifier groups before consensus assembly and CDR3 extraction. Clonotype tables were post-analysed with VDJtools, and diversity was normalized by down-sampling all datasets to the smallest sample size. To correct batch-related cross-sample contamination, repertoire overlap clustering matched CDR3 amino acid sequences but not nucleotide sequences. TCRdb reprocessing: public reads trimmed at Q25 with fastp, clones called with MiXCR, in-frame beta chains kept. Duplicate CDR3 protein sequences are folded into a single record with the most common DNA and genes. The V and J calls come from TCRdb's annotation, not from the publication. This sample has 740,000 or so distinct CDR3 sequences in its table, and roughly half of those were observed once. Under 6% of the sample comes from the top ten.

This clonotype was found a few times. Its antigen is not yet known. Sequence at one end of the junction differs from germline and may be a read error. The chain is made from TRBV5-1 and TRBJ1-1; a tentative D match to TRBD1 spans 6 bases. Sequencing used blood. This receptor was taken from a girl aged 10 to 17 with multiple sclerosis. The DNA is TGCGCCAGCAGCTTCAGGGGAGGTACTGAAGTTTTCTTT. Its translation is CASSFRGGTEVFF.